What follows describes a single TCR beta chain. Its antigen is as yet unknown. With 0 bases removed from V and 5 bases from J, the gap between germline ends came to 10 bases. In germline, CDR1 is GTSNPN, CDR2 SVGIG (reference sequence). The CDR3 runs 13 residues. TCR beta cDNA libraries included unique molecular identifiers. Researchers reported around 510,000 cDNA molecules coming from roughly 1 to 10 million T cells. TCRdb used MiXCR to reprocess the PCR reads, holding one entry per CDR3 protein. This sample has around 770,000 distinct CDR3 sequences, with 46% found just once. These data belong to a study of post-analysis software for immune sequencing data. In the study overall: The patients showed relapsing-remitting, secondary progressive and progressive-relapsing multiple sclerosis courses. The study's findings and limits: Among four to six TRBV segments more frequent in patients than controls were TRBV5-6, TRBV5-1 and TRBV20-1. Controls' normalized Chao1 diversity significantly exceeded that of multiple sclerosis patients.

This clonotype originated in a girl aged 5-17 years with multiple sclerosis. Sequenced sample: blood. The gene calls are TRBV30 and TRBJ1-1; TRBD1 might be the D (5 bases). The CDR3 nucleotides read TGTGCCTGGAGTGTAACAGGTGGGACTGAAGCTTTCTTT. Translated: CAWSVTGGTEAFF.